This TCR beta chain is from a study of CD8+CD57+ T cells in acquired aplastic anemia. Sequencing involved patients with CD8+CD57+ cell expansion previously shown by flow cytometry. Profiling of TCR beta VDJ combinations and CDR3 sequences used genomic DNA as template. TCRdb used MiXCR to reprocess the reads, holding one entry per CDR3 protein. The sample has 150,000 to 160,000 distinct CDR3 sequences; approximately 52% are singletons. This CDR3 region has 15 residues. Germline V lookup: CDR1 DFQATT, CDR2 SNEGSKA (reference sequence). V shed 3 bases and J 8 bases; nucleotides not matched to a gene: 8. Sequencing was performed on sorted CD4+, CD8+, or CD8+CD57+ T cells (not recorded which) from PBMCs. The gene calls are TRBV20-1 and TRBJ2-1, with TRBD2 matching 12 bases. This TCR came from a human donor with aplastic anemia. The CDR3 is CSARSLAGGSHEQFF. In DNA form, the CDR3 reads TGCAGTGCTAGGAGTCTAGCGGGAGGGTCCCATGAGCAGTTCTTC.